The entry below gives a single T cell receptor (beta chain) sequence along with its context. Survey-level immunoSEQ sequencing profiled the TCR beta repertoire. Profiling relied on immunoSEQ multiplex PCR, and the TCRdb table lists in-frame clones only, not all of them. The table shows under 90,000 clones, with 93% occurring only once. Per germline, CDR1 LGHNA and CDR2 YSLEER. V was clipped by 6 bases and J by 5 bases; unmatched bases: 13. This CDR3 comprises 17 residues. Sequencing was performed on PBMCs. This TCR was sampled from a man aged 35 to 55 with rheumatoid arthritis. The chain joins TRBV4-3 to TRBJ2-2; 9 bases map to TRBD1. The CDR3 sequence: CASSAQGQGRVTGELFF. CDR3 in DNA: TGCGCCAGCAGTGCCCAGGGACAGGGAAGGGTTACCGGGGAGCTGTTTTTT.